The 26 T cell receptor beta chains in this list originate from one sample, sequenced in a study of T-cell memory formation after mild COVID-19. TCRdb used MiXCR to reprocess the 5' RACE reads, holding one entry per CDR3 protein. The sample lists some 300,000 distinct CDR3 sequences; 20% to 25% were seen once. The sample was PBMCs or a T cell subset sorted from them (not recorded which). These receptors were obtained from a man aged 18 to 29 who had mild COVID-19 (a few samples of this study predate the infection). Cell type and time point are not known.

V is TRBV7-3 and J is TRBJ2-1, with TRBD1 as a possible D gene (5 bases). The CDR3 sequence is 13 residues long. Deletions cut 2 bases from V and 6 bases from J, with 8 bases between. CDR1 and CDR2 (germline): SGHTA, FQGTGA. In nucleotides, the CDR3 is TGTGCCAGCAGCTTACGACAGACCAATGAGCAGTTCTTC. Protein product: CASSLRQTNEQFF.

This clonotype has more than one count but fewer than ten. The chain is built from TRBV7-2 and TRBJ2-3; no firm D call. V lost 5 bases to trimming and J lost 6 bases, with 15 bases between them. The CDR3 consists of 14 residues. CDR1 is SGHTA and CDR2 is FQGNSA in the germline V gene. The CDR3 protein is CASSVAAGLDTQYF. Written as DNA, the CDR3 is TGTGCCAGCAGCGTCGCCGCCGGGTTGGATACGCAGTATTTT.

V gene TRBV4-1 combines with J gene TRBJ2-3; a weak D match, TRBD2 (5 bases). V was pared by 0 bases and J by 6 bases, with 13 bases between. The CDR3 consists of 15 residues. Germline V lookup: CDR1 MGHRA, CDR2 YSYEKL. CDR3 DNA sequence: TGCGCCAGCAGCCAAGACCTGCCTAGCTTCGATACGCAGTATTTT. This sequence encodes CASSQDLPSFDTQYF.

This clonotype was observed a few times. J is TRBJ2-1 and V is TRBV25-1; 8 bases agree with TRBD1. Germline V lookup: CDR1 MGHDK, CDR2 SYGVNS. V lost 8 bases to trimming and J lost 6 bases; unmatched junction nucleotides: 15. This CDR3 spans 16 amino acids. For the CDR3, the DNA is TGTGCCAGCGCTGGGAGATCAGGGGGCCTAGGCAATGAGCAGTTCTTC. This translates into CASAGRSGGLGNEQFF.

This clonotype was detected many times. J is TRBJ2-3 and V is TRBV24-1, with 10 bases lining up with TRBD2. V lost 1 base, J lost 6 bases, and 6 bases stayed unmatched. This CDR3 contains 16 residues. Germline CDR1 reads KGHDR; CDR2 reads SFDVKD. The CDR3 loop is CATSDLKRGGDDTQYF. Written as DNA, the CDR3 is TGTGCCACCAGTGATTTAAAGCGGGGGGGAGATGATACGCAGTATTTT.

This rearrangement joins TRBV15 to TRBJ1-5; 12 positions match TRBD1. Trimming took 1 base from V and 2 from J; bases not matched to a gene: 9. From germline, CDR1 is LNHNV and CDR2 YYDKDF (reference sequence). The CDR3 contains 19 residues. As DNA, the CDR3 is TGTGCCACCAGCAGAGGTTCCGGGACAGGGGGCTACGGCAATCAGCCCCAGCATTTT. This codes for CATSRGSGTGGYGNQPQHF.

The chain links TRBV20-1 to TRBJ1-5; D gene uncertain. The CDR3 is made up of 14 amino acids. The germline V gene encodes CDR1 DFQATT and CDR2 SNEGSKA (reference sequence). The ends were cut back, 2 bases at V and 5 bases at J, with 13 bases in the middle. The CDR3 sequence: CSARSRSKDQPQHF. CDR3 sequence (DNA): TGCAGTGCTAGATCCCGCAGTAAGGATCAGCCCCAGCATTTT.

This clonotype was found a few times. CDR3 sequence (DNA): TGTGCCAGCAGCTTAGCGCTGGGAGGGGGCCGCGGTGAGCAGTTCTTC. It encodes CASSLALGGGRGEQFF. This sequence joins TRBV7-8 and TRBJ2-1; D possibly uses TRBD1 or TRBD2 (7 bases each). V was clipped by 0 bases and J by 9 bases, with 18 bases between them. This CDR3 region has 16 residues. Germline-derived CDR1 and CDR2 are SGHVS and FQNEAQ.

The rearrangement uses TRBV5-1 and TRBJ1-1; no firm D call. The CDR3 covers 14 residues. The V gene's germline CDR1 is SGHRS and CDR2 YFSETQ. Between the trimmed V and J ends, which lost 1 base and 4 bases, there was a span of 11 bases. CDR3 region: CASSLTRWSTEAFF. The DNA for the CDR3 is TGCGCCAGCAGCTTGACCCGATGGTCCACTGAAGCTTTCTTT.

The chain employs TRBV20-1 and TRBJ1-1, with unresolved D. Deletions cut 1 base from V and 0 bases from J, with 6 bases between. Germline values: CDR1 DFQATT, CDR2 SNEGSKA (reference sequence). The CDR3 extends over 13 amino acids. DNA for the CDR3: TGCAGTGCTAGAGTCCAACTGAACACTGAAGCTTTCTTT. Its translation: CSARVQLNTEAFF.

The chain couples TRBV18 to TRBJ1-3; D gene uncertain. Looked up from germline, CDR1 is KGHSH and CDR2 is LQKENI. Trimming removed 3 bases at V and 3 bases at J, with 15 bases between. The CDR3 runs 16 residues. CDR3 sequence: CASSPGSPAGGNTIYF. CDR3 DNA sequence: TGTGCCAGCTCACCCGGATCCCCCGCGGGTGGAAACACCATATATTTT.

This clonotype appeared a few times. The gene calls are TRBV5-1 and TRBJ2-1, with TRBD2 identical over 9 bases. Germline V gene sequence: CDR1 SGHRS, CDR2 YFSETQ. Unmatched junction bases numbered 10, after V lost 0 bases and J lost 6 bases. The CDR3 extends over 17 amino acids. DNA for the CDR3: TGCGCCAGCAGCTTGGTGCCCGGGACTAGCTTTGGCAATGAGCAGTTCTTC. As protein: CASSLVPGTSFGNEQFF.

This clonotype was observed a few times. The chain joins TRBV6-5 to TRBJ1-3, with unresolved D. Germline lookup yields CDR1 MNHEY and CDR2 SVGAGI. This CDR3 is 11 amino acids long. Trimming removed 2 bases from V and 6 bases from J, with 2 bases in between. This CDR3 is CASSYQNTIYF. In nucleotides, the CDR3 is TGTGCCAGCAGTTACCAAAACACCATATATTTT.

This clonotype was seen repeatedly, ten times or more. The chain couples TRBV10-3 to TRBJ2-5; D gene ambiguous. Trimming left V 0 bases short and J 5 bases short, with 7 bases between. This CDR3 region has 13 residues. Germline V gene lookup returns CDR1 ENHRY and CDR2 SYGVKD. CDR3 sequence reads: CAISESVGETQYF. The CDR3 nucleotides are TGTGCCATCAGTGAGTCGGTTGGGGAGACCCAGTACTTC.

This clonotype was seen a handful of times. This sequence joins TRBV6-5 and TRBJ2-7, with a weak D call TRBD1 (5 bases). Trimming shortened V by 5 bases and J by 2 bases, and 16 bases separated the two germline ends. Germline assignment: CDR1 MNHEY and CDR2 SVGAGI. This CDR3 contains 15 residues. The CDR3 here is CASSPDSLGTYEQYV. In DNA form, the CDR3 reads TGTGCCAGCAGTCCTGACAGCCTCGGAACCTACGAGCAGTACGTC.

The sample holds a few counts of this clonotype. V usage is TRBV7-9 and J usage is TRBJ1-3; D may be TRBD1 (5 bases). V was shortened by 5 bases and J by 0 bases, with 20 bases between the two germline ends. The germline CDR1 and CDR2 sequences are SEHNR and FQNEAQ (reference sequence). The CDR3 runs to 18 residues. CDR3 nucleotide sequence: TGTGCCAGCAGCCCCGTGGGGTACCAGGGCATCTCTGGAAACACCATATATTTT. It specifies CASSPVGYQGISGNTIYF. The whole variable domain, remainder taken from reference TRBV7-9 and TRBJ1-3, is DTGVSQNPRHKITKRGQNVTFRCDPISEHNRLYWYRQTLGQGPEFLTYFQNEAQLEKSRLLSDRFSAERPKGSFSTLEIQRTEQGDSAMYLCASSPVGYQGISGNTIYFGEGSWLTVV.

In this sample, this clonotype turned up many times. This chain joins TRBV7-9 and TRBJ2-2; D is undetermined. Germline CDR1 is SEHNR and CDR2 is FQNEAQ (reference sequence). Trimming shortened V by 2 bases and J by 4 bases, and 5 bases separated the two germline ends. CDR3 size: 13 residues. CDR3 loop: CASSLKGTGELFF. DNA for the CDR3: TGTGCCAGCAGCTTAAAGGGCACCGGGGAGCTGTTTTTT.

V and J are TRBV12-3 or TRBV12-4 and TRBJ2-7, with D tentatively TRBD1 or TRBD2 (5 bases each). Trimming pared 2 bases from V and 2 bases from J, leaving 13 bases between. The CDR3 has 15 residues. The CDR3 protein is CASSLYGTGAYEQYF. CDR3 sequence (DNA): TGTGCCAGCAGTTTATACGGGACGGGTGCCTACGAGCAGTACTTC.

Comment on this clonotype: At one end, the junction sequence differs from germline, possibly due to a read error. This chain links TRBV20-1 with TRBJ2-5; 9 nucleotides agree with TRBD2. The CDR3 sequence is 15 residues long. CDR1 and CDR2 from the germline V gene are DFQATT and SNEGSKA (reference sequence). The CDR3 region has the DNA TGCAGTGCCAACGTGACTAGCGGATTCCAAGAGGCCCAGTACTTC. Encoded protein: CSANVTSGFQEAQYF.

The genes are TRBV30 and TRBJ2-7; perhaps TRBD2 as D (6 bases). Trimming stripped 1 base from V and 5 bases from J, with 12 bases between. The CDR3 is 13 amino acids. Per the germline V gene, CDR1 is GTSNPN and CDR2 is SVGIG (reference sequence). This CDR3 is CAWSGGLPNEQYF. The DNA of the CDR3 is TGTGCCTGGAGTGGGGGACTGCCTAACGAGCAGTACTTC.

This clonotype was seen a few times. The gene calls are TRBV7-2 and TRBJ2-1; 9 positions match TRBD1. The V and J ends lost 5 bases and 3 bases, in that order; junction bases with no gene match: 5. Germline values: CDR1 SGHTA, CDR2 FQGNSA. The CDR3 loop spans 15 amino acids. CDR3: CASSTGQGDYNEQFF. CDR3 nucleotides: TGTGCCAGCAGCACGGGACAGGGCGACTACAATGAGCAGTTCTTC.

This clonotype occurred a few times. This sequence joins TRBV12-3 or TRBV12-4 and TRBJ1-2; 12 positions match TRBD1. The V segment lost 6 bases and the J segment 7 bases; nucleotides outside the gene matches: 12. CDR3 length equals 16 residues. The CDR3 protein is CASSPGQGASVSGYTF. In nucleotides, the CDR3 is TGTGCCAGCAGCCCGGGACAGGGGGCGTCGGTATCTGGCTACACCTTC.

This chain uses TRBV20-1 with TRBJ2-5; TRBD1 agrees at 8 bases. CDR3 length: 16 residues. CDR1 is DFQATT, CDR2 SNEGSKA, per germline (reference sequence). Losses at the gene ends were 3 bases for V and 0 bases for J; bases not matched to a gene: 9. Here the CDR3 DNA reads TGCAGTGCTAGTCGGCAGGGGGCTAAGTACCAAGAGACCCAGTACTTC. Amino acid sequence: CSASRQGAKYQETQYF.

This clonotype was seen a handful of times. The chain joins TRBV15 to TRBJ1-2; D gene uncertain. The CDR3 is 11 amino acids. From germline, CDR1 is LNHNV and CDR2 YYDKDF (reference sequence). Trimming pared 3 bases from V and 10 bases from J, leaving 9 bases between. In nucleotides, the CDR3 is TGTGCCACCAGCAGTAAGGGTGTCTACACCTTC. Its protein is CATSSKGVYTF.

This clonotype was seen repeatedly, ten times or more. This rearrangement joins TRBV6-2 or TRBV6-3 to TRBJ2-3; 8 bases fit TRBD2. Germline V gives CDR1 MNHEY, CDR2 SVGEGT. Germline trimming cut 4 bases from V and 1 base from J; bases unmatched to any gene: 4. The CDR3 has 15 residues. For the CDR3, the DNA is TGTGCCAGCAGTTCCTGGACTAGCCGCACAGATACGCAGTATTTT. Protein product: CASSSWTSRTDTQYF.

This clonotype has a count of ten or more. CDR3 bases: TGTGCCAGCAGCCCCGGGACAGGGTACGAGCAGTACTTC. Protein: CASSPGTGYEQYF. This rearrangement joins TRBV18 to TRBJ2-7, with 9 bases identical to TRBD1. The CDR3 spans 13 residues. Germline V lookup: CDR1 KGHSH, CDR2 LQKENI. The V segment lost 8 bases and the J segment 4 bases; nucleotides outside the gene matches: 6.